The T cell receptor beta chain described here comes from a study of T cell responses to AZD1222 COVID-19 vaccine. Details on this clone: Its matching antigen is unknown.

Study-wide results and caveats: The repertoires were collected only after the peak T cell response.

The CDR3 is 17 amino acids. V lost 5 bases to trimming and J lost 3 bases, with 20 bases between them. Germline V gene sequence: CDR1 PRHDT, CDR2 FYEKMQ (reference sequence). Measured with immunoSEQ multiplex PCR; TCRdb has only the in-frame clones, and not every one. The sample comprises roughly 120,000 clones, more than 75% of which are singletons, and approximately 7.5% rests with the top ten. The sample was peripheral blood, taken on day 0 of AZD1222 vaccination. The sequence was collected from an adult in good health. The chain couples TRBV13 to TRBJ2-1; a weak D match, TRBD2 (6 bases). CDR3 sequence reads: CASSPAGGGNFYNEQFF. The CDR3 DNA reads as TGTGCCAGCAGCCCCGCTGGAGGAGGGAACTTCTACAATGAGCAGTTCTTC.